These 27 T cell receptor beta chains share one sample of origin, sequenced in a study of regulatory T cells in long-lasting Graves disease. Through Arm-PCR of CDR3 regions and iRepertoire HTBI primers, TCR beta libraries were built. MiXCR, applied by TCRdb to the multiplex PCR reads, yields one record per CDR3 protein. The sample lists 400,000 to 500,000 distinct CDR3 sequences; about 22% were seen once. As for time point: persistent/refractory GD, antithyroid drugs over 5 years with positive TRAb. Extracted PBMC RNA gave rise to the TCR library. The sample in question was peripheral blood mononuclear cells (PBMCs), obtained when the disease was refractory, from a patient treated with antithyroid drugs. Receptor source: a female donor with Graves disease.

A note on this clonotype: One base away lies a much larger clone, so this may be a sequencing read error. The chain combines TRBV29-1 with TRBJ1-1; 7 bases are a match to TRBD1. The CDR3 has 13 residues. The germline CDR1 and CDR2 sequences are SQVTM and ANQGSEA. V lost 7 bases to trimming and J lost 3 bases; unmatched junction nucleotides: 8. The chain's CDR3 is CSAQGQPDTEAFF. CDR3 nucleotides: TGCAGCGCACAGGGACAGCCGGACACTGAAGCTTTCTTT.

This clonotype was seen many times. This sequence joins TRBV20-1 and TRBJ1-2; 9 bases are a match to TRBD1. V was pared by 3 bases and J by 4 bases, with 9 bases of the junction left unmatched. From germline, CDR1 is DFQATT and CDR2 SNEGSKA (reference sequence). This CDR3 region has 15 residues. Here the CDR3 reads CSARGGTGRSYGYTF. CDR3 nucleotides: TGCAGTGCTAGGGGTGGGACAGGGAGATCCTATGGCTACACCTTC.

V gene TRBV27 combines with J gene TRBJ2-3; possible D gene TRBD1, 5 bases. CDR3 length: 15 amino acids. Trimming stripped 3 bases from V and 1 base from J, with 11 bases between. CDR1 is MNHEY, CDR2 SMNVEV, per germline (reference sequence). CDR3 amino acids: CASSFRRGGTDTQYF. The DNA for the CDR3 is TGTGCCAGCAGTTTTCGAAGGGGTGGCACAGATACGCAGTATTTT.

The chain joins TRBV30 to TRBJ2-1; TRBD2 agrees at 14 bases. Trimming cost V 4 bases and J 2 bases; bases outside gene matches: 10. This CDR3 is built from 18 residues. CDR1 GTSNPN and CDR2 SVGIG come from the germline V gene (reference sequence). The CDR3 bases are TGTGCCTGGAAGACCGGGACTAGCGGGAGAGCAACCTACAATGAGCAGTTCTTC. Translation gives CAWKTGTSGRATYNEQFF.

The chain links TRBV5-1 to TRBJ1-1; the D gene is possibly TRBD1 (5 bases). Trimming stripped 0 bases from V and 4 bases from J, with 13 bases between. CDR1 is SGHRS, CDR2 YFSETQ, per germline. There are 15 residues in the CDR3. CDR3 amino acids: CASSLGGGTGTEAFF. The CDR3 DNA is TGCGCCAGCAGCTTGGGGGGTGGGACCGGCACTGAAGCTTTCTTT.

This chain connects TRBV19 to TRBJ2-5, with 8 positions matching TRBD2. Per germline, CDR1 LNHDA and CDR2 SQIVND (reference sequence). The J segment lost 3 bases and the V segment lost 5 bases, leaving 11 bases of the junction unmatched. This CDR3 comprises 16 residues. CDR3 amino acids: CASSPSSGPWEETQYF. The CDR3 coding sequence is TGTGCCAGTAGTCCTTCTAGCGGGCCCTGGGAAGAGACCCAGTACTTC.

The sample holds many counts of this clonotype. The chain has TRBV7-6 and TRBJ2-5, with a weak D call TRBD1 (7 bases). CDR1 and CDR2 from the germline V gene are SGHVS and FNYEAQ. The CDR3 contains 16 residues. The V end was cut by 1 base, the J end by 2 bases, with 14 bases between. This CDR3 reads CASSLVIGGQQETQYF. The CDR3 nucleotides are TGTGCCAGCAGCTTAGTTATCGGGGGACAGCAAGAGACCCAGTACTTC. Together with reference TRBV7-6 and TRBJ2-5, the CDR3 gives the full variable domain: GAGVSQSPRYKVTKRGQDVALRCDPISGHVSLYWYRQALGQGPEFLTYFNYEAQQDKSGLPNDRFSAERPEGSISTLTIQRTEQRDSAMYRCASSLVIGGQQETQYFGPGTRLLVL.

The chain recombines TRBV20-1 with TRBJ2-5; weak D call: TRBD1 (6 bases). Germline CDR1 is DFQATT and CDR2 is SNEGSKA (reference sequence). With 0 bases removed from V and 4 bases from J, the gap between germline ends came to 12 bases. The CDR3 consists of 14 residues. CDR3 residues: CSARDQLGGETQYF. As DNA, the CDR3 is TGCAGTGCTAGAGATCAGTTAGGGGGAGAGACCCAGTACTTC.

This clonotype was counted ten times or more. The chain links TRBV28 to TRBJ1-2; 9 bases align to TRBD1. Germline V gives CDR1 MDHEN, CDR2 SYDVKM. The CDR3 totals 13 residues. Trimming cost V 3 bases and J 7 bases; bases outside gene matches: 3. Here the CDR3 DNA reads TGTGCCAGCAGTTTTTCGACAGGGGGTGGCTACACCTTC. Its protein is CASSFSTGGGYTF.

The CDR3 loop reads CASSQAGQGTYEQYF. DNA for the CDR3: TGCGCCAGCAGCCAGGCAGGGCAGGGAACCTACGAGCAGTACTTC. The chain carries TRBV4-1 and TRBJ2-7; a weak D match, TRBD1 (5 bases). Germline CDR1 MGHRA, CDR2 YSYEKL. The CDR3 has 15 residues. Trimming pared 3 bases from V and 2 bases from J, leaving 14 bases between.

This clonotype was observed many times. This chain connects TRBV20-1 to TRBJ2-4; the match to TRBD2 covers 7 bases. Germline V gene data show CDR1 as DFQATT and CDR2 as SNEGSKA (reference sequence). V trimming: 0 bases; J trimming: 4 bases; junction bases outside the gene matches: 3. The length of the CDR3 is 14 residues. CDR3 coding DNA: TGCAGTGCTAGAGAGGGACTAAATAAAAACATTCAGTACTTC. This sequence encodes CSAREGLNKNIQYF.

In this sample, this clonotype turned up many times. The chain employs TRBV20-1 and TRBJ2-4, with TRBD1 matching over 9 bases. V was clipped by 6 bases and J by 6 bases; unmatched bases: 3. This CDR3 comprises 12 residues. Germline V lookup: CDR1 DFQATT, CDR2 SNEGSKA (reference sequence). The CDR3, as DNA: TGCAGTGCGACGGACAGGGGAAACATTCAGTACTTC. This codes for CSATDRGNIQYF.

This clonotype was picked up one time. This may stem from a read error, because a much larger clone lies one nucleotide away. The chain employs TRBV28 and TRBJ1-6, with unresolved D. The V gene's germline CDR1 is MDHEN and CDR2 SYDVKM. V was clipped by 5 bases and J by 5 bases, with 10 bases between them. The length of the CDR3 is 14 residues. The CDR3 loop reads CASSRWSHNSPLHF. The CDR3 DNA sequence: TGTGCCAGCAGTCGATGGTCCCATAATTCACCCCTCCACTTT. The full variable domain, its missing parts supplied by reference TRBV28 and TRBJ1-6, is DVKVTQSSRYLVKRTGEKVFLECVQDMDHENMFWYRQDPGLGLRLIYFSYDVKMKEKGDIPEGYSVSREKKERFSLILESASTNQTSMYLCASSRWSHNSPLHFGNGTRLTVT.

V is TRBV6-1 and J is TRBJ1-2; D unresolved. Germline values: CDR1 MNHNS, CDR2 SASEGT. Trimming removed 8 bases from V and 4 bases from J, with 14 bases in between. CDR3 length: 13 amino acids. CDR3 loop: CASAKGIGYGYTF. As DNA, the CDR3 is TGTGCCAGCGCTAAGGGCATCGGCTATGGCTACACCTTC.

This clonotype was seen more than once but under ten times. The chain joins TRBV7-2 to TRBJ1-2; a possible D gene is TRBD1 (5 bases). Germline V gene sequence: CDR1 SGHTA, CDR2 FQGNSA. CDR3 size: 14 residues. With 1 base removed from V and 5 bases from J, the gap between germline ends came to 11 bases. The CDR3 DNA follows: TGTGCCAGCAGCTTAGGAGGGACGCAATATGGCTACACCTTC. Protein product: CASSLGGTQYGYTF.

This clonotype was seen a few times. The chain employs TRBV19 and TRBJ2-2; TRBD2 matches 8 bases. There are 14 residues in the CDR3. Germline CDR1 LNHDA, CDR2 SQIVND (reference sequence). With 5 bases clipped from V and 6 bases from J, the junction kept 5 bases outside the gene matches. CDR3 nucleotide sequence: TGTGCCAGTAGTGGGACTAGAGGTGCCGGGGAGCTGTTTTTT. Its translation is CASSGTRGAGELFF.

The chain joins TRBV28 to TRBJ2-2; possibly TRBD2 for D (6 bases). The V and J ends lost 6 bases and 2 bases respectively, with 13 bases between them. The germline gives CDR1 MDHEN, CDR2 SYDVKM. There are 15 residues in the CDR3. CDR3 coding DNA: TGTGCCAGCAGGGGGGGAGAAGAAAACACCGGGGAGCTGTTTTTT. The encoded protein is CASRGGEENTGELFF.

V is TRBV20-1 and J is TRBJ1-3; D is undetermined. V lost 4 bases, J lost 4 bases, and 11 bases lay in between. The germline gives CDR1 DFQATT, CDR2 SNEGSKA (reference sequence). The CDR3 covers 13 residues. Here the CDR3 reads CSANPQTGNTIYF. In DNA, the CDR3 is TGCAGTGCTAACCCCCAGACAGGAAACACCATATATTTT.

This clonotype has at least ten counts. J is TRBJ2-5 and V is TRBV20-1; TRBD1 matches at 9 bases. The V gene's germline CDR1 is DFQATT and CDR2 SNEGSKA (reference sequence). V was pared by 6 bases and J by 5 bases, with 7 bases of the junction left unmatched. The CDR3 runs to 13 residues. The CDR3 spells CSANRGRPETQYF. CDR3 in DNA: TGCAGTGCCAACAGGGGGCGCCCGGAGACCCAGTACTTC.

CDR3 sequence (DNA): TGTGCCAGCACCCTACTCAGTCGAACCGGGGAGCTGTTTTTT. It is translated as CASTLLSRTGELFF. The chain has TRBV13 and TRBJ2-2, with D unclear. In germline, CDR1 is PRHDT, CDR2 FYEKMQ (reference sequence). The V and J ends lost 7 bases and 5 bases respectively, with 14 bases between them. The CDR3 is 14 amino acids.

Regarding this clonotype: A much larger clone differs from this one at a single base, so this may be a read error. The chain combines TRBV27 with TRBJ2-3, with D possibly called TRBD1 or TRBD2 (5 bases each). This CDR3 contains 12 residues. The germline V gene has CDR1 MNHEY and CDR2 SMNVEV (reference sequence). V was pared by 6 bases and J by 10 bases, with 14 bases between. CDR3 sequence: CASRRGYDAQYF. Written as DNA, the CDR3 is TGTGCCAGCAGACGGGGCTACGATGCGCAGTATTTT.

The chain recombines TRBV28 with TRBJ2-3; 14 nucleotides line up with TRBD2. J lost 5 bases, V lost 6 bases, and 4 bases had no gene match. In germline, CDR1 is MDHEN, CDR2 SYDVKM. The CDR3 is 15 amino acids. In DNA form, the CDR3 reads TGTGCCAGCAGCACGGGACTAGCGGGAGTAGATACGCAGTATTTT. Its translation: CASSTGLAGVDTQYF.

The rearrangement links TRBV4-2 to TRBJ2-5, with 8 nucleotides matching TRBD2. The CDR3 consists of 18 residues. CDR1 LGHNA and CDR2 YNFKEQ come from the germline V gene. Unmatched junction bases numbered 15, after V lost 1 base and J lost 5 bases. The CDR3 DNA is TGTGCCAGCAGCCAAGTGACGGCGGGGGGCGGGAGAGGGGAGACCCAGTACTTC. Translation gives CASSQVTAGGGRGETQYF.

This clonotype has more than one count but fewer than ten. V is TRBV28 and J is TRBJ2-2; the match to TRBD2 covers 15 bases. With V trimmed by 7 bases and J by 4 bases, 19 bases remained unmatched. The CDR3 covers 21 residues. Germline V CDR1 and CDR2: MDHEN, SYDVKM. CDR3: CASTLWLRTSGRALVTGELFF. The CDR3 nucleotides are TGTGCCAGCACCCTCTGGCTGAGGACTAGCGGGAGGGCCCTGGTCACCGGGGAGCTGTTTTTT. Drawing the rest from reference TRBV28 and TRBJ2-2, the complete variable domain is DVKVTQSSRYLVKRTGEKVFLECVQDMDHENMFWYRQDPGLGLRLIYFSYDVKMKEKGDIPEGYSVSREKKERFSLILESASTNQTSMYLCASTLWLRTSGRALVTGELFFGEGSRLTVL.

The J gene is TRBJ2-4, the V gene TRBV4-3, with 8 bases aligning to TRBD1. The CDR3 length is 20 residues. Germline V lookup: CDR1 LGHNA, CDR2 YSLEER. Trimming took 0 bases from V and 1 from J; bases not matched to a gene: 14. CDR3: CASSQDFGTGYTQAKNIQYF. In DNA, the CDR3 is TGCGCCAGCAGCCAAGATTTCGGGACAGGTTACACGCAGGCCAAAAACATTCAGTACTTC.

This clonotype was counted only a few times. The chain couples TRBV29-1 to TRBJ2-1, with D uncertain. The CDR3 consists of 13 residues. Germline loops: CDR1 SQVTM, CDR2 ANQGSEA. V was pared by 5 bases and J by 7 bases, with 15 bases between. As DNA, the CDR3 is TGCAGCGTTTCAGACACTCTCCTTAATGAGCAGTTCTTC. Translated: CSVSDTLLNEQFF.

This chain links TRBV7-9 with TRBJ1-1, with TRBD1 matching 7 bases. The CDR3 totals 15 residues. V shed 4 bases, J shed 1 base, and the junction held 6 bases outside the gene matches. Looked up from germline, CDR1 is SEHNR and CDR2 is FQNEAQ (reference sequence). The CDR3 DNA is TGTGCCAGCAGCTCTTACAGGGGCTCGAACACTGAAGCTTTCTTT. Protein product: CASSSYRGSNTEAFF.